These 30 T cell receptor beta chains share one sample of origin, sequenced in a study of CD8 T cells in ankylosing spondylitis (dated by TCRdb to about 2017). General conclusions and limits of the study: Blood from ankylosing spondylitis patients appeared to be characterized by a TCR beta motif composed of eight highly homologous amino acid variants.

Library method: 5' RACE. Sequenced on an Illumina HiSeq 2500. TCRdb's own reprocessing of the public reads used fastp at Q25 and MiXCR and kept productive beta chains. Records with the same CDR3 protein are collapsed into one entry carrying the most frequent genes and DNA. Counted in this sample were about 90,000 distinct CDR3 sequences; roughly 9% of them appeared once. Over 25% of the sample rests with the top ten. No antigens are known for them. Sequencing was done on a sample of blood, either unsorted or a sorted T cell fraction (not recorded which). The receptors stem from a male donor with ankylosing spondylitis.

This clonotype was counted at least ten times. The chain uses TRBV14 and TRBJ1-1; no reliable D call. The V and J ends lost 2 bases and 6 bases respectively, with 7 bases between them. Germline V gene sequence: CDR1 SGHDN, CDR2 FVKESK. This CDR3 contains 12 residues. The DNA of the CDR3 is TGTGCCAGCAGCCAACTTGGGCCTGAAGCTTTCTTT. This gives the protein CASSQLGPEAFF.

This clonotype was picked up many times. The rearrangement joins TRBV29-1 to TRBJ1-5, with TRBD1 matching over 10 bases. J was trimmed by 6 bases and V by 3 bases; bases with no gene match: 2. The CDR3 is 13 amino acids. The germline V gene encodes CDR1 SQVTM and CDR2 ANQGSEA. The CDR3 region is CSVDGQGGQPQHF. In DNA, the CDR3 is TGCAGCGTTGATGGACAGGGGGGTCAGCCCCAGCATTTT.

This clonotype appeared a few times. The chain joins TRBV7-2 to TRBJ2-1; tentatively, D is TRBD1 or TRBD2 (5 bases each). V was shortened by 5 bases and J by 7 bases, with 18 bases between the two germline ends. The germline V gene has CDR1 SGHTA and CDR2 FQGNSA. The CDR3 totals 15 residues. The CDR3 DNA sequence: TGTGCCAGCAGCGTGGGGGATGGGGCCAGTAATGAGCAGTTCTTC. The encoded protein is CASSVGDGASNEQFF.

This rearrangement joins TRBV10-3 to TRBJ1-2, with D maybe TRBD1 (5 bases). This CDR3 comprises 14 residues. The V end was cut by 6 bases, the J end by 8 bases, with 19 bases between. CDR1 and CDR2 (germline): ENHRY, SYGVKD. The CDR3 DNA follows: TGTGCCATCAGCATAACCGGGACGAGGGACGGCTACACCTTC. Residues: CAISITGTRDGYTF.

This clonotype was found many times. The J gene is TRBJ2-6, the V gene TRBV4-2, with D tentatively TRBD1 (5 bases). The V and J ends lost 4 bases and 6 bases respectively, with 13 bases between them. Germline assignment: CDR1 LGHNA and CDR2 YNFKEQ. The CDR3 spans 15 residues. CDR3: CASSLTVGEANVLTF. The DNA for the CDR3 is TGTGCCAGCAGCCTGACAGTTGGGGAGGCCAACGTCCTGACTTTC.

This clonotype was counted at least ten times. The gene calls are TRBV11-2 and TRBJ2-2; 8 bases fit TRBD2. Unmatched junction bases numbered 5, after V lost 8 bases and J lost 3 bases. The CDR3 has 14 residues. Germline CDR1 SGHAT, CDR2 FQNNGV. CDR3 DNA: TGTGCCAGCCACGGGAGGGCTTACACCGGGGAGCTGTTTTTT. Translation gives CASHGRAYTGELFF.

This clonotype was seen repeatedly, ten times or more. This chain uses TRBV11-2 with TRBJ2-3; D remains ambiguous. The CDR3 runs to 13 residues. Germline assignment: CDR1 SGHAT and CDR2 FQNNGV. Trimming pared 5 bases from V and 4 bases from J, leaving 10 bases between. The CDR3 sequence: CASSIGPPDTQYF. CDR3 nucleotide sequence: TGTGCCAGCAGCATCGGACCTCCAGATACGCAGTATTTT.

This clonotype came up many times. The rearrangement links TRBV6-2 or TRBV6-3 to TRBJ2-1; the D call may be TRBD1 or TRBD2 (5 bases each). V lost 0 bases to trimming and J lost 4 bases, with 16 bases between them. The CDR3 is 17 residues long. CDR1 is MNHEY, CDR2 SVGEGT, per germline. CDR3 sequence reads: CASSYSSWGSAYNEQFF. The CDR3 DNA is TGTGCCAGCAGTTACTCAAGCTGGGGGAGTGCATACAATGAGCAGTTCTTC.

This clonotype was seen many times. This sequence joins TRBV20-1 and TRBJ1-5; D is undetermined. From germline, CDR1 is DFQATT and CDR2 SNEGSKA (reference sequence). CDR3 length: 12 amino acids. Deletions cut 0 bases from V and 5 bases from J, with 5 bases between. CDR3 sequence: CSARDPDQPQHF. For the CDR3, the DNA is TGCAGTGCTAGAGACCCGGATCAGCCCCAGCATTTT.

This clonotype came up a few times. The chain uses TRBV9 and TRBJ2-6; 9 positions match TRBD1. Germline V gene data show CDR1 as SGDLS and CDR2 as YYNGEE. This CDR3 region has 19 residues. With 3 bases clipped from V and 0 bases from J, the junction kept 10 bases outside the gene matches. The CDR3 nucleotides are TGTGCCAGCAGCGGACAGAGTAACAGGGGGCTCTCTGGGGCCAACGTCCTGACTTTC. The encoded protein is CASSGQSNRGLSGANVLTF.

The chain has TRBV9 and TRBJ2-1, with D perhaps matching TRBD2 (6 bases). The germline V gene has CDR1 SGDLS and CDR2 YYNGEE. CDR3 length equals 15 residues. V lost 0 bases, J lost 5 bases, and 12 bases lay in between. CDR3 residues: CASSVEDSGNNEQFF. Written as DNA, the CDR3 is TGTGCCAGCAGCGTAGAAGATAGCGGCAACAATGAGCAGTTCTTC.

This clonotype has more than one count but fewer than ten. The J gene is TRBJ2-4, the V gene TRBV25-1; no clear D gene. Germline V gene sequence: CDR1 MGHDK, CDR2 SYGVNS. Trimming removed 3 bases at V and 5 bases at J, with 2 bases between. The length of the CDR3 is 11 residues. Here the CDR3 DNA reads TGTGCCAGCAGTGACCAAAACATTCAGTACTTC. Amino acids: CASSDQNIQYF. Together with reference TRBV25-1 and TRBJ2-4, the CDR3 gives the full variable domain: EADIYQTPRYLVIGTGKKITLECSQTMGHDKMYWYQQDPGMELHLIHYSYGVNSTEKGDLSSESTVSRIRTEHFPLTLESARPSHTSQYLCASSDQNIQYFGAGTRLSVL.

The sample holds many counts of this clonotype. The chain links TRBV7-8 to TRBJ2-1, with 12 bases fitting TRBD2. J gave up 0 bases and V 4 bases, and 1 base lay outside the gene matches. The CDR3 covers 16 residues. Germline assignment: CDR1 SGHVS and CDR2 FQNEAQ. The CDR3, as DNA: TGTGCCAGCAGCTCGACTAGCGGGAGCTCCTACAATGAGCAGTTCTTC. Translation gives CASSSTSGSSYNEQFF.

The J gene is TRBJ1-5, the V gene TRBV28; D uncertain. CDR3 length: 16 amino acids. CDR1 is MDHEN, CDR2 SYDVKM, per germline. V lost 4 bases, J lost 3 bases, and 16 bases lay in between. The CDR3 sequence: CASSSERAGLNQPQHF. For the CDR3, the DNA is TGTGCCAGCAGTTCAGAGAGGGCAGGACTCAATCAGCCCCAGCATTTT.

This clonotype was seen many times. This sequence joins TRBV10-2 and TRBJ2-1; the D gene is possibly TRBD2 (5 bases). The CDR3 totals 14 residues. The V end was cut by 0 bases, the J end by 10 bases, with 13 bases between. CDR1 WSHSY and CDR2 SAAADI come from the germline V gene. CDR3 coding DNA: TGCGCCAGCAGTGAGTCGGGGAGCGTAGGAGAGCAGTTCTTC. It encodes CASSESGSVGEQFF.

There are a few counts of this clonotype. This sequence joins TRBV12-5 and TRBJ1-5; D may be TRBD1 (5 bases). CDR1 and CDR2 (germline): LGHNT, FRNRAP. The V end lost 0 bases, the J end lost 0 bases, and 12 bases lay between the germline ends. The CDR3 loop spans 17 amino acids. CDR3 amino acids: CASGLVRGRLSNQPQHF. CDR3 bases: TGTGCTAGTGGTTTGGTACGGGGACGGCTTAGCAATCAGCCCCAGCATTTT. Filled out from reference TRBV12-5 and TRBJ1-5, the complete variable domain reads DARVTQTPRHKVTEMGQEVTMRCQPILGHNTVFWYRQTMMQGLELLAYFRNRAPLDDSGMPKDRFSAEMPDATLATLKIQPSEPRDSAVYFCASGLVRGRLSNQPQHFGDGTRLSIL.

The V call is TRBV6-1, the J call TRBJ2-7; TRBD2 agrees at 9 bases. Germline CDR1 MNHNS, CDR2 SASEGT. This CDR3 comprises 14 residues. V lost 4 bases, J lost 4 bases, and 5 bases stayed unmatched. The chain's CDR3 is CASSGRGGRYEQYF. The CDR3 DNA reads TGTGCCAGCAGTGGGCGGGGGGGCAGGTACGAGCAGTACTTC.

This clonotype was counted ten times or more. The chain employs TRBV15 and TRBJ2-3; a possible D gene is TRBD2 (6 bases). Germline V gives CDR1 LNHNV, CDR2 YYDKDF (reference sequence). This CDR3 has 15 residues. Trimming took off 0 bases at V and 2 bases at J, with 9 bases between the two ends. CDR3 amino acids: CATSRDIAATDTQYF. In nucleotides, the CDR3 is TGTGCCACCAGCAGAGATATAGCGGCCACAGATACGCAGTATTTT.

This clonotype has ten or more counts. This chain connects TRBV3-1 to TRBJ1-1; tentatively, D is TRBD1 (6 bases). This CDR3 is 18 amino acids long. Germline CDR1 reads LGHDT; CDR2 reads YNNKEL (reference sequence). V lost 0 bases to trimming and J lost 0 bases, with 17 bases between them. The DNA of the CDR3 is TGTGCCAGCAGCCAAGATGGCTACAGGGAGGGCATGAACACTGAAGCTTTCTTT. Protein sequence: CASSQDGYREGMNTEAFF.

This clonotype has a count of ten or more. V usage is TRBV7-6 and J usage is TRBJ1-1; the match to TRBD1 covers 9 bases. Germline V gene lookup returns CDR1 SGHVS and CDR2 FNYEAQ. The V and J ends lost 4 bases and 4 bases, in that order; junction bases with no gene match: 10. The CDR3 loop spans 16 amino acids. In DNA, the CDR3 is TGTGCCAGCAGCTCTGGACAGGGGTGGGATGGCACTGAAGCTTTCTTT. This codes for CASSSGQGWDGTEAFF.

This clonotype has more than one count but fewer than ten. This sequence joins TRBV3-1 and TRBJ2-3; 8 nucleotides agree with TRBD2. The germline V gene encodes CDR1 LGHDT and CDR2 YNNKEL (reference sequence). The J segment lost 3 bases and the V segment lost 2 bases, leaving 7 bases of the junction unmatched. CDR3 length: 16 residues. CDR3 in amino acids: CASSQYFGRETDTQYF. In DNA, the CDR3 is TGTGCCAGCAGCCAATACTTCGGGAGGGAAACAGATACGCAGTATTTT.

This clonotype is medium-sized by share. The chain combines TRBV20-1 with TRBJ2-2; 7 nucleotides line up with TRBD1. This CDR3 has 14 amino acids. The germline CDR1 and CDR2 sequences are DFQATT and SNEGSKA (reference sequence). The trim removed 4 bases at V and 3 bases at J, leaving 5 bases unmatched. CDR3 residues: CSAKETGDTGELFF. CDR3 DNA sequence: TGCAGTGCTAAGGAAACAGGGGACACCGGGGAGCTGTTTTTT.

This clonotype was detected ten times or more. The genes are TRBV12-3 or TRBV12-4 and TRBJ2-1; no clear D. The length of the CDR3 is 12 residues. V was shortened by 6 bases and J by 5 bases, with 8 bases between the two germline ends. In DNA, the CDR3 is TGTGCCAGCAGGTTTATGAACAATGAGCAGTTCTTC. This gives the protein CASRFMNNEQFF.

This clonotype was counted at least ten times. V is TRBV12-3 or TRBV12-4 and J is TRBJ2-2; tentative D call: TRBD2 (6 bases). The CDR3 consists of 15 residues. Trimming shortened V by 3 bases and J by 5 bases, and 13 bases separated the two germline ends. CDR3 sequence: CASSLSGGPTGELFF. Written as DNA, the CDR3 is TGTGCCAGCAGTTTGTCAGGAGGGCCTACCGGGGAGCTGTTTTTT.

This clonotype was recorded many times. The chain joins TRBV11-2 to TRBJ1-1; maybe TRBD1 (6 bases). CDR1 and CDR2 (germline): SGHAT, FQNNGV. The CDR3 sequence is 14 residues long. Between the trimmed V and J ends, which lost 7 bases and 4 bases, there was a span of 16 bases. Here the CDR3 DNA reads TGTGCCAGCACTTACGTACAGGGAGGCACTGAAGCTTTCTTT. It translates to CASTYVQGGTEAFF. Filled out from reference TRBV11-2 and TRBJ1-1, the complete variable domain reads EAGVAQSPRYKIIEKRQSVAFWCNPISGHATLYWYQQILGQGPKLLIQFQNNGVVDDSQLPKDRFSAERLKGVDSTLKIQPAKLEDSAVYLCASTYVQGGTEAFFGQGTRLTVV.

The chain uses TRBV2 and TRBJ2-7; D is possibly TRBD1 (5 bases). The V and J ends lost 6 bases and 3 bases respectively, with 15 bases between them. The CDR3 covers 14 residues. The germline V gene encodes CDR1 SNHLY and CDR2 FYNNEI. The CDR3 DNA reads TGTGCCAGCAGAGTTACGACAGAAGACTACGAGCAGTACGTC. It translates to CASRVTTEDYEQYV.

CDR3 sequence (DNA): TGTGCCAGCAGCCAAGATTGGGGCGGGGGATTGAACACCGGGGAGCTGTTTTTT. Protein: CASSQDWGGGLNTGELFF. The chain links TRBV3-1 to TRBJ2-2; 7 nucleotides agree with TRBD2. The CDR3 covers 18 residues. Germline V gene lookup returns CDR1 LGHDT and CDR2 YNNKEL (reference sequence). V lost 0 bases, J lost 1 base, and 8 bases stayed unmatched.

This clonotype occurred a few times. This rearrangement joins TRBV14 to TRBJ1-3; no reliable D call. This CDR3 region has 14 residues. V was shortened by 6 bases and J by 4 bases, with 13 bases between the two germline ends. Germline V gives CDR1 SGHDN, CDR2 FVKESK. The CDR3 region is CASSPNRVGNTIYF. For the CDR3, the DNA is TGTGCCAGCAGTCCGAATCGGGTAGGAAACACCATATATTTT.

This clonotype has just a few counts. The chain employs TRBV6-1 and TRBJ2-1; 14 bases are a match to TRBD2. In germline, CDR1 is MNHNS, CDR2 SASEGT. The CDR3 totals 17 residues. V shed 6 bases and J 8 bases; nucleotides not matched to a gene: 12. The CDR3 sequence is CASRDLPGTSGGDEQFF. The CDR3, as DNA: TGTGCCAGCAGGGACCTCCCAGGGACTAGCGGGGGAGATGAGCAGTTCTTC.

This clonotype was detected many times. The chain carries TRBV3-1 and TRBJ2-3, with TRBD2 identical over 9 bases. The CDR3 runs to 17 residues. V was clipped by 1 base and J by 2 bases; unmatched bases: 7. Per the germline V gene, CDR1 is LGHDT and CDR2 is YNNKEL (reference sequence). CDR3 in amino acids: CASSQVVSGRFTDTQYF. Here the CDR3 DNA reads TGTGCCAGCAGCCAAGTTGTCAGCGGGAGGTTCACAGATACGCAGTATTTT.